This T cell receptor beta chain was sequenced in a study of a mutant IDH1 vaccine in newly diagnosed glioma. Across the whole study: Once 4-6 weeks had passed after radiotherapy alone, vaccination started, or it started with temozolomide cycles. Mean patient age was about 40 years; about 60% were male and about 40% female. Study-level results: Overall, just under 95% of patients had vaccine-induced immune responses.

The junction had 7 bases not matched to a gene; V was cut back by 5 bases and J by 9 bases. CDR3 length: 14 residues. Germline assignment: CDR1 MNHEY and CDR2 SVGAGI. Time point specified: week 47, end of study. The investigators gave 300 ug of mutant IDH1 20-mer peptide in each vaccine dose, together with topical imiquimod. Eight vaccinations reached patients in weeks 1, 3, 5, 7, 11, 15, 19 and 23. This clone was recorded a few times. What it recognizes is unknown. The protocol was immunoSEQ multiplex PCR, while the TCRdb copy is restricted to in-frame clones and leaves out a portion. The data hold fewer than 55,000 clones, with almost 65% observed a single time.

This sequence originates from a man in his forties with glioma. Some clones in this sample may be carry-over from other donors' samples. The sequences come from peripheral blood mononuclear cells (PBMCs), collected from a glioma patient whose treatment included an IDH1 peptide vaccine. V is TRBV6-5 and J is TRBJ2-6, with TRBD1 identical over 7 bases. This CDR3 is CASSAGTDFNVLTF. In DNA, the CDR3 is TGTGCCAGCAGTGCAGGGACAGACTTCAACGTCCTGACTTTC.